This entry lists 21 T cell receptor beta chains sequenced from one sample in a study of shared T cell receptors in the human thymus. Generated by immunoSEQ multiplex PCR, the TCRdb table keeps only in-frame clones and is missing some. The profile shows hundreds of thousands of clones, around 95% of them singletons. The sequenced sample was thymocytes. These receptors all stem from a human donor.

This clone is a singleton in its sample. This sequence joins TRBV7-2 and TRBJ1-4; possibly TRBD1 for D (6 bases). The V end lost 0 bases, the J end lost 2 bases, and 10 bases lay between the germline ends. The CDR3 is made up of 16 amino acids. Germline V CDR1 and CDR2: SGHTA, FQGNSA. DNA of the CDR3: TGTGCCAGCAGCTTAGCGGGGGCCTCTACTAATGAAAAACTGTTTTTT. Protein: CASSLAGASTNEKLFF.

The chain links TRBV6-1 to TRBJ2-1; no definite D call. In germline, CDR1 is MNHNS, CDR2 SASEGT. The CDR3 contains 15 residues. The ends were cut back, 5 bases at V and 3 bases at J, with 14 bases in the middle. The CDR3 DNA follows: TGTGCCAGCAGTAAAACAAGAGGTCACTACAATGAGCAGTTCTTC. Translated: CASSKTRGHYNEQFF.

The chain is built from TRBV28 and TRBJ2-7; 8 bases map to TRBD2. J was trimmed by 2 bases and V by 6 bases; bases with no gene match: 15. The germline CDR1 and CDR2 sequences are MDHEN and SYDVKM. The CDR3 is 17 residues long. The CDR3 region is CASRRQLPGLVPYEQYF. CDR3 nucleotide sequence: TGTGCCAGCAGACGACAATTACCGGGACTAGTCCCCTACGAGCAGTACTTC.

J is TRBJ2-1 and V is TRBV18; the match to TRBD2 covers 12 bases. The length of the CDR3 is 19 residues. V dropped 2 bases and J dropped 7; count of bases not matched to a gene: 15. Germline lookup yields CDR1 KGHSH and CDR2 LQKENI. The DNA for the CDR3 is TGTGCCAGCTCACCAGGCCGACTAGCGGGAGCCCGGGTTCGGAATGAGCAGTTCTTC. Translation: CASSPGRLAGARVRNEQFF.

This chain joins TRBV6-5 and TRBJ2-1, with D possibly matching TRBD2 (6 bases). This CDR3 contains 14 residues. Germline lookup yields CDR1 MNHEY and CDR2 SVGAGI. V was pared by 7 bases and J by 2 bases, with 12 bases between. The CDR3 region has the DNA TGTGCCAGCACCAAGGGCGGGACCTACAATGAGCAGTTCTTC. Translating gives CASTKGGTYNEQFF.

Note on this clone: One end of the junction fails to match germline, which may point to a read error. The V and J genes are TRBV29-1 and TRBJ2-3; 7 positions match TRBD1. Germline CDR1 SQVTM, CDR2 ANQGSEA. This CDR3 spans 15 amino acids. CDR3 in DNA: TGCGGCGTTAGGGGGCCCCCCCGCAGCACAGATACGCAGTATTTT. Translated, it gives CGVRGPPRSTDTQYF.

This rearrangement joins TRBV18 to TRBJ1-1, with D unclear. The ends were cut back, 5 bases at V and 1 base at J, with 8 bases in the middle. The CDR3 consists of 13 residues. Looked up from germline, CDR1 is KGHSH and CDR2 is LQKENI. CDR3 in amino acids: CASSSGPNTEAFF. Written as DNA, the CDR3 is TGTGCCAGCTCATCCGGGCCGAACACTGAAGCTTTCTTT.

The chain combines TRBV10-1 with TRBJ1-4, with 7 bases fitting TRBD1. The CDR3 runs 15 residues. Trimming removed 3 bases from V and 4 bases from J; junction bases left unmatched: 5. The V gene's germline CDR1 is WNHNN and CDR2 SYGVQD (reference sequence). The CDR3 region is CASSDTGQDNEKLFF. CDR3 in DNA: TGCGCCAGCAGTGACACCGGACAGGATAATGAAAAACTGTTTTTT.

The rearrangement joins TRBV27 to TRBJ2-1, with D maybe TRBD1 (6 bases). Germline V gene data show CDR1 as MNHEY and CDR2 as SMNVEV (reference sequence). Trimming cost V 3 bases and J 1 base, with 22 bases left between them. CDR3 length equals 19 residues. The CDR3 region has the DNA TGTGCCAGCAGTTTGTTCGCGCTTGGACAGCCATTGTCCTACAATGAGCAGTTCTTC. Its translation is CASSLFALGQPLSYNEQFF.

DNA for the CDR3: TGTGCCTGGAAGGGGACACTTTTCCAAGAGACCCAGTACTTC. Protein sequence: CAWKGTLFQETQYF. This chain links TRBV30 with TRBJ2-5, with D possibly matching TRBD1 (6 bases). The ends were cut back, 4 bases at V and 1 base at J, with 13 bases in the middle. The CDR3 contains 14 residues. Per germline, CDR1 GTSNPN and CDR2 SVGIG (reference sequence).

Written as DNA, the CDR3 is TGTGCCAGCAGCGGCGCGCAGTATTTT. Translating it yields CASSGAQYF. V gene TRBV9 combines with J gene TRBJ2-3; no firm D call. In germline, CDR1 is SGDLS, CDR2 YYNGEE. Deletions cut 3 bases from V and 10 bases from J, with 3 bases between. This CDR3 is built from 9 residues.

The rearrangement links TRBV7-2 to TRBJ2-3, with 11 nucleotides matching TRBD2. The CDR3 totals 16 residues. V was pared by 4 bases and J by 9 bases, with 12 bases of the junction left unmatched. The germline V gene has CDR1 SGHTA and CDR2 FQGNSA. CDR3 bases: TGTGCCAGCAGCTCCTTGACTAGCGGGACTTACAGAACGCAGTATTTT. Amino acids: CASSSLTSGTYRTQYF.

The sample holds one count of this clone. The V call is TRBV29-1, the J call TRBJ2-3; 11 positions match TRBD2. This CDR3 spans 19 amino acids. The V gene's germline CDR1 is SQVTM and CDR2 ANQGSEA. J gave up 1 base and V 0 bases, and 12 bases lay outside the gene matches. CDR3 nucleotide sequence: TGCAGCGTTGAAGATGGGGAAGGATTAGCGGGAGGGGGCACAGATACGCAGTATTTT. Protein: CSVEDGEGLAGGGTDTQYF.

The genes are TRBV5-1 and TRBJ2-5; possibly TRBD2 for D (6 bases). Germline loops: CDR1 SGHRS, CDR2 YFSETQ. V lost 1 base, J lost 4 bases, and 8 bases lay in between. The CDR3 totals 13 residues. The CDR3 sequence is CASSLIGGETQYF. Here the CDR3 DNA reads TGCGCCAGCAGCTTGATCGGGGGAGAGACCCAGTACTTC.

V and J are TRBV5-6 and TRBJ1-2; 10 bases align to TRBD1. With 1 base clipped from V and 4 bases from J, the junction kept 4 bases outside the gene matches. Germline assignment: CDR1 SGHDT and CDR2 YYEEEE. This CDR3 is built from 15 residues. The CDR3, as DNA: TGTGCCAGCAGCTTGCGACAGGGGGCTTTCTATGGCTACACCTTC. It yields the protein CASSLRQGAFYGYTF. The variable domain in full, completed from reference TRBV5-6 and TRBJ1-2, reads DAGVTQSPTHLIKTRGQQVTLRCSPKSGHDTVSWYQQALGQGPQFIFQYYEEEERQRGNFPDRFSGHQFPNYSSELNVNALLLGDSALYLCASSLRQGAFYGYTFGSGTRLTVV.

This clone was observed a single time. The rearrangement uses TRBV27 and TRBJ2-6, with no clear D. This CDR3 has 18 residues. Germline V lookup: CDR1 MNHEY, CDR2 SMNVEV (reference sequence). V dropped 2 bases and J dropped 0 bases, with 14 bases sitting between them. The CDR3 DNA is TGTGCCAGCAGTTTAATTGGCAGGCCTTACTCTGGGGCCAACGTCCTGACTTTC. Protein product: CASSLIGRPYSGANVLTF.

This clone was observed a few times. The V gene is TRBV5-6, the J gene TRBJ2-1; D might be TRBD1 (7 bases). The CDR3 is made up of 15 amino acids. CDR1 SGHDT and CDR2 YYEEEE come from the germline V gene. The ends were cut back, 1 base at V and 7 bases at J, with 15 bases in the middle. The CDR3, as DNA: TGTGCCAGCAGCTTGCGGGGGACAGATGCAAATGAGCAGTTCTTC. Translating it yields CASSLRGTDANEQFF.

This sequence joins TRBV2 and TRBJ2-5, with 8 bases lining up with TRBD2. Trimming removed 2 bases from V and 5 bases from J; junction bases left unmatched: 7. Germline CDR1 is SNHLY and CDR2 is FYNNEI. The CDR3 is made up of 15 amino acids. The CDR3 DNA reads as TGTGCCAGCAGTGAATGGGCGGGAGGAGGGGAGACCCAGTACTTC. This codes for CASSEWAGGGETQYF.

This rearrangement joins TRBV28 to TRBJ2-7; 7 positions match TRBD2. CDR3 size: 14 residues. Germline CDR1 reads MDHEN; CDR2 reads SYDVKM. V was pared by 5 bases and J by 7 bases, with 11 bases of the junction left unmatched. The CDR3: CASSPEWEGLEQYF. The CDR3 nucleotides read TGTGCCAGCAGTCCCGAGTGGGAGGGCCTTGAGCAGTACTTC.

The genes are TRBV10-3 and TRBJ2-7; TRBD2 agrees at 8 bases. There are 15 residues in the CDR3. J was trimmed by 6 bases and V by 5 bases; bases with no gene match: 12. CDR1 ENHRY and CDR2 SYGVKD come from the germline V gene. The DNA of the CDR3 is TGTGCCATCAGTCGCAGAACCCAGCGGGAGTGCGAGCAGTACTTC. Translated, it gives CAISRRTQRECEQYF.

This chain joins TRBV7-9 and TRBJ2-3, with D possibly being TRBD2 (6 bases). The CDR3 covers 16 residues. With 5 bases removed from V and 4 bases from J, the gap between germline ends came to 19 bases. CDR1 and CDR2 (germline): SEHNR, FQNEAQ (reference sequence). This CDR3 reads CASSPKDGSGADTQYF. The CDR3 DNA follows: TGTGCCAGCAGCCCTAAGGACGGGAGCGGCGCAGATACGCAGTATTTT.